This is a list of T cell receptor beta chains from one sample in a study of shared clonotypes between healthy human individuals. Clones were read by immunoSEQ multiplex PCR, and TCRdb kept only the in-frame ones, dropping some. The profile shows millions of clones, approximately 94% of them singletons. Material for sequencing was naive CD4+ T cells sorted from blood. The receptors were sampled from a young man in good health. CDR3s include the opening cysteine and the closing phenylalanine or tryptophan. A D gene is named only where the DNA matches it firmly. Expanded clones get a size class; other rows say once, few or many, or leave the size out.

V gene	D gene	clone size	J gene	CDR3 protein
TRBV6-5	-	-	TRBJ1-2	CASTPGGYGYTF
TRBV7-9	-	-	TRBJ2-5	CASSLVQGETQYF
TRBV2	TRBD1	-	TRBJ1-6	CASSEPGQHNSPLHF
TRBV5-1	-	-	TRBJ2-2	CASSLTDANTGELFF
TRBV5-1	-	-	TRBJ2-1	CASSLGQGNPYNEQFF
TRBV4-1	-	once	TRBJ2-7	CASSPGLSRVEQYF
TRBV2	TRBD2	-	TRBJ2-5	CASSEAVAGREETQYF
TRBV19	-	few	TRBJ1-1	CASNGGFTEAFF
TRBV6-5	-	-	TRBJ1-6	CASSIEGRGNSPLHF
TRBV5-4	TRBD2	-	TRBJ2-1	CASSPQGGRAKSYNEQFF
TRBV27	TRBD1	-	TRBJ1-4	CASSLLRTGREKLFF
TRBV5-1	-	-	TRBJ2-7	CASSYTRGGPNSYEQYF
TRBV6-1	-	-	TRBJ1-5	CASKAPVNSNQPQHF
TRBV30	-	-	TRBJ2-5	CAWSVGARETQYF
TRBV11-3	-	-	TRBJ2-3	CASSLTGLTTQYF
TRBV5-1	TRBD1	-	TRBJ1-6	CASSTTGLENSPLHF
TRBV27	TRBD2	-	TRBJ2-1	CASSSPGLAGGNEQFF
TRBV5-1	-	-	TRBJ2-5	CASSLGSAEETQYF
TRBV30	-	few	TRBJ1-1	CAWSVVTEAFF
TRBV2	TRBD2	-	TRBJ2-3	CASSHRGADTQYF
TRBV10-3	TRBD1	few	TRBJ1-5	CAISESSRGNQPQHF
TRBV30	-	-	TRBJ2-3	CAWSVTLVDTQYF
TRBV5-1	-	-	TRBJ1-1	CASSLTADQAFF
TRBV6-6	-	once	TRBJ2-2	CASRQGLDTGELFF
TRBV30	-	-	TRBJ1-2	CAWSLQGGGYTF
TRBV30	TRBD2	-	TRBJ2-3	CAWSLGTSVRTDTQYF
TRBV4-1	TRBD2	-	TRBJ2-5	CASSQPGLAGGETQYF
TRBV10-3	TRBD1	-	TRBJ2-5	CAINGQGAETQYF
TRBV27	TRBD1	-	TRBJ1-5	CASSLTGEAYSNQPQHF
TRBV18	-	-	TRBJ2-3	CASSPLYSPSTDTQYF
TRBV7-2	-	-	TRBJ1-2	CASSLDASYMGYTF
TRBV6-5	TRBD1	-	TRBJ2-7	CASRTGGYSYEQYF
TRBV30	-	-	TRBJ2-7	CAWSVLGGPPYEQYF
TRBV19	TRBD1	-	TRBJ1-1	CASSLRDRGTEAFF
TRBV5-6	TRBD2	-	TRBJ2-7	CASSRGLAGDSEQYF
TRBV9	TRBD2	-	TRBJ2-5	CASSVVSSGGKETQYF
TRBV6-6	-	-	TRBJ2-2	CASSKDGPDRGELFF
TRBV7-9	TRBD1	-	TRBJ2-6	CASSRTGGKSGANVLTF
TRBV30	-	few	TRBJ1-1	CAWSGAGLTEAFF
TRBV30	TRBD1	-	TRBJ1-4	CAWTGTANEKLFF
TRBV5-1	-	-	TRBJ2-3	CASSLELQGGGDTQYF
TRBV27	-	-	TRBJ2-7	CASSLRGDYEQYF
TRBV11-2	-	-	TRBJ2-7	CASSSRTGQYF
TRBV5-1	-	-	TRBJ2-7	CASRDSQSYEQYF
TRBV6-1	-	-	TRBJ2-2	CASSTTGTGELFF
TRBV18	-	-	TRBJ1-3	CASSDTLSSGNTIYF
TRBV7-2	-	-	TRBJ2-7	CASSPYPGASYEQYF
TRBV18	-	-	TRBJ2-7	CASSPQNEQYF
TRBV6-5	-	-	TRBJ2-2	CASSYSPPGNTGELFF
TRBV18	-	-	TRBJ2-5	CASSPGEAQETQYF
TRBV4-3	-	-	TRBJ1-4	CASSQVGTGVTNEKLFF
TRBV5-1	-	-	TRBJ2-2	CASSLGAPGELFF
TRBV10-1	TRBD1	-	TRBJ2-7	CASSEGQGSYEQYF
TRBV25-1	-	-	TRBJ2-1	CASSVGGPSYNEQFF